The sequence of this T cell receptor beta chain was determined in a study of cytomegalovirus exposure and HLA in healthy donors (dated by TCRdb to the late 2010s). General notes on the study: An earlier analysis of 587 of the donors reported approximately 290 Gb of sequence data and approximately 110 million unique TCR beta sequences from 150 million to 200 million T cells. All discovery cohort repertoires had been generated on a single sequencing platform. Among the roughly 400 genotyped donors, around 81% belonged to the genetic ancestry cluster associated with self-reported Caucasian donors. To decide whether each TCR beta V gene segment behaved as functional or pseudogenic, an earlier analysis of some 580 of the donors relied on high-throughput TCR beta sequencing. The study aimed to test whether signatures of past pathogen exposure could be identified by cataloging public T cell receptors. In a later analysis, previously published TCR beta repertoires from 500 to 750 donors were re-analyzed and high-resolution HLA genotyping was added so that TCR occurrence patterns could be studied. Donor age, sex, ethnicity and CMV serostatus were collected together with the repertoire data. The study profiled the T cell repertoires of 500 to 800 subjects by immunosequencing and related them to cytomegalovirus serostatus. HLA typing covered class I and class II loci at four-digit resolution. To predict cytomegalovirus infection status, the study brought together high-throughput TCR immunosequencing, statistical association of individual TCRs with disease status, and machine learning. Four or five DR-DQ haplotypes were handled as single units for association and clustering because linkage in the cohort was strong. An early release covering 500 to 750 HLA-typed donors comprised around 300 gigabases of sequencing data and about 90 million unique TCR sequences. The number of donors typed differed by locus, with 629-630 for A, B, C, DRB1 and DQB1, 522 for DQA1, 606 for DPA1, and 450 to 480 for DPB1. Among some 400 genotyped donors of the cohort, an average of 235,054 unique TCR beta nucleotide sequences were sequenced per donor, roughly a sixth of them non-productive. Rather than drawing on any new phenotypic data, the later analysis identified candidate immune exposures from TCR beta sequences and the way those sequences occurred across donors. A later genetic analysis used genome-wide SNP genotypes for about 60% of the roughly 700 donors, treating that subset as a discovery cohort. Along with the roughly 670-subject first cohort, a separate validation cohort of around 110 different subjects was used. Paper-wide results and their limitations: Several of the top co-occurrence clusters appeared to be linked to parvovirus B19, influenza, CMV and Epstein-Barr virus, according to a later analysis. Compared with the approximately 600-donor mean, donors in an Asian-associated ancestry cluster had fewer N-insertions in productive TCRs, according to a later genetic analysis. A total of about 150 TCR beta chains were listed by the study as associated with cytomegalovirus. Across donors, most TCR sequences were observed very rarely, whereas some public TCRs were present in many individuals. Because HLA typing was missing for some donors at each locus, association tests included only the typed subset. Presence/absence analyses assumed roughly uniform sequencing depth across donors, an assumption that may not hold. Because counts were too low, roughly 16 rarely observed V segments, including chromosome 9 orphons, were left out of the earlier analysis of about 620 of the donors. In vitro tests confirmed that three of the cytomegalovirus-associated TCR beta chains recognize cytomegalovirus antigens. In a later analysis, HLA-associated TCR beta chains showed more clonal expansion and lower generation probabilities than non-associated chains that were equally common. A later analysis associated 16,951 TCR beta sequences with specific HLA alleles at a false discovery rate of 0.05. A cluster of highly shared sequence variants was judged likely to represent a technical artifact of the sequencing pipeline. Linkage disequilibrium might explain the correlated functional status among segregating V segments, but an unknown experimental factor could not be excluded. Some IMGT-functional V segments, including TRBV6-2 and TRBV6-3, could not be distinguished by the 87-base-pair reads and were therefore excluded. According to a later analysis, most CMV-associated TCR beta chains appeared to be HLA-restricted, and the HLA associations seemed to be driven largely by CMV exposure. CMV serostatus was the only immune exposure information available for the cohort. The cohort was sequenced for TCR beta chains only, and without alpha or paired-chain data the features that could be detected were limited. An earlier analysis of approximately 500 of the donors showed that most TCR beta V segments appeared in productive rearrangements either about 87% or about 30% of the time, which broadly matched IMGT annotations. The classifier was reported to diagnose cytomegalovirus status with high specificity and sensitivity in both the original cohort and the validation cohort. In a later genetic analysis, a missense DCLRE1C variant was associated with V-gene and J-gene trimming of TCR beta chains, and the association was replicated in an independent cohort. A further reported finding was that TCR beta sequences accurately predicted the HLA-A and HLA-B alleles for most subjects in the first cohort. According to a later analysis, TCR association rates differed among HLA loci, with DRB1 alleles showing the most associated TCRs and HLA-C alleles showing the fewest. When HLA alleles, especially DR and DQ, strongly co-occurred, TCR associations were difficult to assign to individual alleles. According to the authors, the approach could potentially be generalized to other disease states and immunological phenotypes.

The library was produced with the immunoSEQ multiplex PCR assay. A mixture of 60 forward primers for TCR Vbeta segments and 13 reverse primers for TCR Jbeta segments was used in the multiplex PCR. The CDR3 region of rearranged TCR beta genes was amplified from genomic DNA with a multiplex PCR assay. Amplified TCR beta libraries were sequenced as 87-base-pair reads on the Illumina HiSeq System. The published analysis was carried out like this. In a later analysis, roughly 80 million unique TCR beta chains were counted across the approximately 640 repertoires, and roughly 10 million of these chains were shared by at least two donors. Raw reads were error-corrected and collapsed into unique sequences with a nearest-neighbor algorithm that merged closely related sequences to remove PCR and sequencing errors. CDR3 sequences were aligned to IMGT reference sequences to assign V, D and J gene segments. For a sequence to be retained, a match of at least six nucleotides was required to both a V gene segment and a J gene segment. A rearrangement counted as productive if the CDR3 had no stop codons and remained in frame with V and J, and every other rearrangement counted as non-productive. Following IMGT convention, CDR3 was defined as the stretch from the second conserved V-encoded cysteine to the conserved J-encoded phenylalanine. The earlier analysis of about 560 of the donors excluded any sequence lacking an unambiguous match to a single V gene segment. In an earlier analysis of approximately 610 of the donors, V segments were called functional above 56.7% productive rearrangements and were called segregating when the between-donor standard deviation exceeded 5%. To diagnose cytomegalovirus status from the catalog of TCR beta chain sequences, a statistical classification framework was built. In a later analysis, TCR nucleotide sequences were compared against IMGT/GENE-DB human TR gene sequences so that V and J genes could be assigned. In a later analysis, CDR3 sequences and most-parsimonious VDJ recombination scenarios were assigned using the TCRdist pipeline. In a later analysis, every TCR beta chain was defined by the combination of its CDR3 amino acid sequence and its V-gene family, and reads without a unique V-gene family were dropped. In a later analysis, nearly 600 highly shared, low-generation-probability nucleotide sequences were removed to address suspected cross-contamination and a sequencing artifact. A later analysis calculated a clonal expansion index for each public chain from normalized within-repertoire ranks of inferred template counts. A later analysis computed generation probabilities with a VDJ recombination model fitted to out-of-frame rearrangements, and checked the results against IGoR. In a later analysis, TCR-TCR, TCR-HLA and TCR-CMV co-occurrence was scored with hypergeometric tests, and a repertoire-size bias correction was applied to TCR pairs. False discovery rates were estimated in a later analysis by permuting HLA or CMV assignments 20 times. In a later analysis, co-occurring TCRs were grouped using DBSCAN, and TCRdist sequence similarity was added for clustering within HLA-allele-positive subsets. Repertoires with fewer than 30,000 or more than 120,000 public chains, plus five repertoires with anomalous nucleotide sharing, were excluded from co-occurrence clustering. The immuneACCESS repertoire file appears here via TCRdb, limited to in-frame rearrangements. These files lack a portion of the clones; in checked studies, under half of the deficit traces to unresolved V genes, and the cause of the others is not known. The DNA gave D and trimming, while V, J and clone size come from that table. This sample's table contains 100,000 to 150,000 clones. The ten top clones hold about 2.5% of the sample.

In total, roughly 670 healthy bone marrow donors made up the cohort. At the time of sampling, every cohort member was nominally healthy, though immune exposures that went unrecorded were likely present. The donor was CMV seronegative and belonged to the group of around 400 seronegative cohort members. A peripheral blood sample was provided by each donor, and peripheral blood mononuclear cells were used for TCR beta sequencing. The Qiagen DNeasy Blood Extraction Kit was used to extract genomic DNA from the blood cell samples. Its CDR3 holds 16 amino acids, cysteine through phenylalanine. Only CDR3 DNA is held: 48 bases, read in frame from base 1. CDR1 and CDR2 are drawn from the germline V gene: MDHEN, SYDVKM. V gives up 6 bases and J gives up 2 bases, and the segment between their germline ends measures 16 bases. Turning to this clone: This receptor's antigen is unknown.

This chain is built from TRBV28 and TRBJ2-2, with TRBD2 perhaps the D gene, on 6 matching bases. This receptor was taken from a man between 25 and 39 years old in good health and CMV-seronegative. Sequencing was carried out using PBMCs. The CDR3 protein: CASSPPGSVNTGELFF. The nucleotide sequence is given as TGTGCCAGCAGCCCGCCCGGGAGCGTAAACACCGGGGAGCTGTTTTTT.